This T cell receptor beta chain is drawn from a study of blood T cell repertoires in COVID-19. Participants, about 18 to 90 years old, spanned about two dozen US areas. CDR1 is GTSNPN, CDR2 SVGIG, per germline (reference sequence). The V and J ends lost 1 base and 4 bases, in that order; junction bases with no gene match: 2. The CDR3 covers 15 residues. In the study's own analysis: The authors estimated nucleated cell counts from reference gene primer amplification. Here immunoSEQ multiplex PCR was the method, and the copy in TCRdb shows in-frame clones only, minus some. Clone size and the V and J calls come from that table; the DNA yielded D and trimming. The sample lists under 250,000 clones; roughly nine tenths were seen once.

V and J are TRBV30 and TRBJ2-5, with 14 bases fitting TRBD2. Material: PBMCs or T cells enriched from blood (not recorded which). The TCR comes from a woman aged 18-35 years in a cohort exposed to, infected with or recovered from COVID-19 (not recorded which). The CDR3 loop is CAWSAGLAGVETQYF. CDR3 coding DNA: TGTGCCTGGAGTGCGGGACTAGCGGGAGTAGAGACCCAGTACTTC.